These 18 T cell receptor beta chains were sequenced from one sample in a study of cytotoxic CD8 clonotypes in ibrutinib-treated CLL. The repertoire was sequenced with immunoSEQ multiplex PCR; TCRdb's copy has only in-frame clones and lacks some. The data hold some 140,000 clones, with under 95% observed a single time. This material consisted of PBMCs, taken after 12 months of ibrutinib treatment. The source is a human donor with chronic lymphocytic leukemia.

V and J are TRBV2 and TRBJ2-3; TRBD2 matches at 10 bases. The germline CDR1 and CDR2 sequences are SNHLY and FYNNEI. The CDR3 is made up of 14 amino acids. V shed 8 bases and J 6 bases; nucleotides not matched to a gene: 8. Here the CDR3 reads CASAGASGSDTQYF. CDR3 DNA sequence: TGTGCCAGCGCGGGCGCTAGCGGGAGTGATACGCAGTATTTT.

The chain is built from TRBV6-1 and TRBJ1-3; no reliable D call. The germline V gene encodes CDR1 MNHNS and CDR2 SASEGT. Trimming took 2 bases from V and 4 from J, leaving 15 bases between them. CDR3 length equals 16 residues. CDR3 bases: TGTGCCAGCAGTGAAAGTCTCATTGGGTCCGGAAACACCATATATTTT. Translated: CASSESLIGSGNTIYF.

The V gene is TRBV5-1, the J gene TRBJ2-7; tentatively, D is TRBD1 (6 bases). V lost 5 bases to trimming and J lost 5 bases, with 17 bases between them. Germline-derived CDR1 and CDR2 are SGHRS and YFSETQ. This CDR3 has 14 amino acids. CDR3 in DNA: TGCGCCAGCAGGGTTCCTAACAGGGCCGACGAGCAGTACTTC. Amino acids: CASRVPNRADEQYF. The full variable domain, its missing parts supplied by reference TRBV5-1 and TRBJ2-7, is KAGVTQTPRYLIKTRGQQVTLSCSPISGHRSVSWYQQTPGQGLQFLFEYFSETQRNKGNFPGRFSGRQFSNSRSEMNVSTLELGDSALYLCASRVPNRADEQYFGPGTRLTVT.

The V and J genes are TRBV28 and TRBJ2-7, with D possibly being TRBD2 (6 bases). Germline V CDR1 and CDR2: MDHEN, SYDVKM. V dropped 10 bases and J dropped 5 bases, with 21 bases sitting between them. This CDR3 is built from 14 residues. The CDR3 DNA follows: TGTGCCATCGGCGAACCAGTTGCGGGGCACGAGCAGTACTTC. It encodes CAIGEPVAGHEQYF.

V gene TRBV29-1 combines with J gene TRBJ2-5, with D possibly TRBD1 on 6 matching bases. This CDR3 region has 14 residues. Germline CDR1 and CDR2: SQVTM and ANQGSEA. The germline V and J ends were trimmed by 4 bases and 2 bases, with 14 bases remaining between them. In DNA form, the CDR3 reads TGCAGCGTTGTGGGTGGGACAAGTCAAGAGACCCAGTACTTC. Translating gives CSVVGGTSQETQYF. Supplemented by reference TRBV29-1 and TRBJ2-5, the full variable domain reads SAVISQKPSRDICQRGTSLTIQCQVDSQVTMMFWYRQQPGQSLTLIATANQGSEATYESGFVIDKFPISRPNLTFSTLTVSNMSPEDSSIYLCSVVGGTSQETQYFGPGTRLLVL.

V usage is TRBV5-4 and J usage is TRBJ1-2; D possibly corresponds to TRBD1 (5 bases). This CDR3 spans 17 amino acids. V lost 3 bases, J lost 3 bases, and 21 bases lay in between. CDR1 is SGHNT, CDR2 YYREEE, per germline (reference sequence). Here the CDR3 reads CASSSLELEGSYYGYTF. Written as DNA, the CDR3 is TGTGCCAGCAGCTCCTTAGAGTTGGAGGGGAGTTACTATGGCTACACCTTC. Using reference TRBV5-4 and TRBJ1-2 for the parts outside the CDR3, the full variable domain is ETGVTQSPTHLIKTRGQQVTLRCSSQSGHNTVSWYQQALGQGPQFIFQYYREEENGRGNFPPRFSGLQFPNYSSELNVNALELDDSALYLCASSSLELEGSYYGYTFGSGTRLTVV.

This sequence joins TRBV28 and TRBJ2-2; a weak D match, TRBD2 (5 bases). The ends were cut back, 6 bases at V and 2 bases at J, with 10 bases in the middle. Germline loops: CDR1 MDHEN, CDR2 SYDVKM. This CDR3 comprises 14 residues. This CDR3 is CASRSGINTGELFF. The CDR3 DNA sequence: TGTGCCAGCAGATCGGGGATAAACACCGGGGAGCTGTTTTTT.

The chain links TRBV27 to TRBJ1-5; D is unresolved. Deletions cut 3 bases from V and 5 bases from J, with 8 bases between. The germline V gene encodes CDR1 MNHEY and CDR2 SMNVEV (reference sequence). The CDR3 spans 13 residues. CDR3 in amino acids: CASSFQRYQPQHF. CDR3 DNA sequence: TGTGCCAGCAGTTTCCAGAGATATCAGCCCCAGCATTTT.

The chain employs TRBV27 and TRBJ2-7, with TRBD1 matching over 7 bases. J gave up 3 bases and V 3 bases, and 14 bases lay outside the gene matches. The CDR3 is 17 amino acids. CDR1 and CDR2 (germline): MNHEY, SMNVEV (reference sequence). The CDR3 sequence: CASSFQGLGQQFYEQYF. CDR3 in DNA: TGTGCCAGCAGTTTTCAAGGTCTGGGACAGCAATTCTACGAGCAGTACTTC.

The rearrangement joins TRBV6-5 to TRBJ1-1; D is undetermined. The CDR3 is made up of 13 amino acids. The V gene's germline CDR1 is MNHEY and CDR2 SVGAGI. V dropped 7 bases and J dropped 5 bases, with 14 bases sitting between them. The CDR3 reads CASTLMRGTEAFF. CDR3 nucleotide sequence: TGTGCCAGCACCCTAATGAGAGGTACTGAAGCTTTCTTT.

The chain links TRBV19 to TRBJ2-5, with 8 positions matching TRBD1. From germline, CDR1 is LNHDA and CDR2 SQIVND (reference sequence). The CDR3 is 14 amino acids. J was trimmed by 4 bases and V by 4 bases; bases with no gene match: 5. CDR3 region: CASSNQGAGETQYF. Here the CDR3 DNA reads TGTGCCAGTAGTAACCAGGGGGCTGGAGAGACCCAGTACTTC.

The chain is built from TRBV2 and TRBJ2-7, with D maybe TRBD2 (6 bases). This CDR3 has 14 amino acids. CDR1 is SNHLY and CDR2 is FYNNEI in the germline V gene. V lost 4 bases to trimming and J lost 0 bases, with 10 bases between them. The CDR3, as DNA: TGTGCCAGCAGTGTGAGGGACTCCTCCTACGAGCAGTACTTC. It yields the protein CASSVRDSSYEQYF. Supplemented by reference TRBV2 and TRBJ2-7, the full variable domain reads EPEVTQTPSHQVTQMGQEVILRCVPISNHLYFYWYRQILGQKVEFLVSFYNNEISEKSEIFDDQFSVERPDGSNFTLKIRSTKLEDSAMYFCASSVRDSSYEQYFGPGTRLTVT.

V usage is TRBV11-2 and J usage is TRBJ2-2; D not resolved. The CDR3 consists of 14 residues. Germline CDR1 reads SGHAT; CDR2 reads FQNNGV. Between the trimmed V and J ends, which lost 6 bases and 6 bases, there was a span of 14 bases. CDR3 nucleotides: TGTGCCAGCAGTGGAGCTTTGCAAGCCGGGGAGCTGTTTTTT. Its protein product is CASSGALQAGELFF.

V is TRBV7-3 and J is TRBJ2-2; 8 bases match TRBD1. The CDR3 has 15 amino acids. The ends lost 5 bases at V and 1 base at J; junction bases unmatched: 3. Germline values: CDR1 SGHTA, CDR2 FQGTGA. CDR3 region: CASSAGQGNTGELFF. For the CDR3, the DNA is TGTGCCAGCAGCGCAGGACAGGGGAACACCGGGGAGCTGTTTTTT.

V is TRBV18 and J is TRBJ1-4; possibly TRBD1 for D (6 bases). The germline V gene has CDR1 KGHSH and CDR2 LQKENI. V lost 0 bases to trimming and J lost 8 bases, with 13 bases between them. This CDR3 is built from 15 residues. This CDR3 is CASSPPARGGEKLFF. The CDR3 DNA follows: TGTGCCAGCTCACCACCGGCCAGGGGTGGAGAAAAACTGTTTTTT.

The V and J genes are TRBV6-5 and TRBJ2-1, with 7 bases that match TRBD2. CDR1 is MNHEY, CDR2 SVGAGI, per germline. The CDR3 is 15 residues long. V lost 5 bases and J lost 7; bases outside the gene matches: 11. The CDR3 spells CASSSLAGARNEQFF. The CDR3 bases are TGTGCCAGCAGTAGCCTGGCGGGAGCTCGGAATGAGCAGTTCTTC.

This clone appeared a single time. This rearrangement joins TRBV28 to TRBJ2-7, with D perhaps TRBD2 (6 bases). The germline gives CDR1 MDHEN, CDR2 SYDVKM. V dropped 8 bases and J dropped 2 bases, with 13 bases sitting between them. The CDR3 totals 13 residues. The CDR3 reads CASLRETPYEQYF. Here the CDR3 DNA reads TGTGCCAGCCTACGGGAGACTCCCTACGAGCAGTACTTC.

The V call is TRBV5-1, the J call TRBJ2-5; D call uncertain. CDR3 length: 16 amino acids. Germline-derived CDR1 and CDR2 are SGHRS and YFSETQ. V was trimmed by 0 bases and J by 3 bases, leaving 15 bases between them. This CDR3 is CASSLAVGFSEETQYF. In nucleotides, the CDR3 is TGCGCCAGCAGCTTGGCGGTAGGTTTCAGCGAAGAGACCCAGTACTTC. Together with reference TRBV5-1 and TRBJ2-5, the CDR3 gives the full variable domain: KAGVTQTPRYLIKTRGQQVTLSCSPISGHRSVSWYQQTPGQGLQFLFEYFSETQRNKGNFPGRFSGRQFSNSRSEMNVSTLELGDSALYLCASSLAVGFSEETQYFGPGTRLLVL.